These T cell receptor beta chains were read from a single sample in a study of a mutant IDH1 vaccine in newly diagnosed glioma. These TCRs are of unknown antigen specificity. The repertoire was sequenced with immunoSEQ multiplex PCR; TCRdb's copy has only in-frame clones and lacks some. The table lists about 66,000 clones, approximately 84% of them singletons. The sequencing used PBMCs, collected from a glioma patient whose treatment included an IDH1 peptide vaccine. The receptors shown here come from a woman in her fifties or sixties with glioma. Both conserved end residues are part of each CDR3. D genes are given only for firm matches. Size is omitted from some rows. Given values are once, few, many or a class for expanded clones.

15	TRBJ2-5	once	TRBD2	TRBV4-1	TGCGCCAGCAGCTCCGGGGGGGCGACTAAAGAGACCCAGTACTTC	CASSSGGATKETQYF
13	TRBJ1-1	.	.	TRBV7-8	TGTGCCAGCAGCTTACAGGGATACACTGAAGCTTTCTTT	CASSLQGYTEAFF
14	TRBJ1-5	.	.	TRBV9	TGTGCCAGCAGCGTAGATGGGGCAAATCAGCCCCAGCATTTT	CASSVDGANQPQHF
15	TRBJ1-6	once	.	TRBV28	TGTGCCAGCACCACACAGGTATTCTCGAATTCACCCCTCCACTTT	CASTTQVFSNSPLHF
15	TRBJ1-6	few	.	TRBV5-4	TGTGCCAGCACCCCCGGGGGCGCGGATAATTCACCCCTCCACTTT	CASTPGGADNSPLHF
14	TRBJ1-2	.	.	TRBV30	TGTGCCTGGAGTCCCGTTAGGGCGAACTATGGCTACACCTTC	CAWSPVRANYGYTF
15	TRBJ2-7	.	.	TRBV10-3	TGTGCCATCAGTGAGTCGAATAACGGAGCCTACGAGCAGTACTTC	CAISESNNGAYEQYF
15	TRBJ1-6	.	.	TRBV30	TGTGCCTGGAGTGTAGTGGGGGCTTATAATTCACCCCTCCACTTT	CAWSVVGAYNSPLHF
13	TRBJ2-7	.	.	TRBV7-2	TGTGCCAGCAGCTCGACGAGGGCCAGCGAGCAGTACTTC	CASSSTRASEQYF
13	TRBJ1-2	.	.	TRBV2	TGTGCCAGCAGAGTCGGTCAGAACTATGGCTACACCTTC	CASRVGQNYGYTF
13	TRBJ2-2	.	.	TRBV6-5	TGTGCCAGCAGGCCAAACAGGCCCGGGGAGCTGTTTTTT	CASRPNRPGELFF
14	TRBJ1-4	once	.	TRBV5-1	TGCGCCAGCAGCTTGGAACAGGGAGATGAAAAACTGTTTTTT	CASSLEQGDEKLFF
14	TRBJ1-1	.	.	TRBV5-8	TGTGCCAGCAGCTTGGTGGCAGCGAACACTGAAGCTTTCTTT	CASSLVAANTEAFF
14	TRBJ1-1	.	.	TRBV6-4	TGTGCCAGCAGTCCCGGAGGGGTGAACACTGAAGCTTTCTTT	CASSPGGVNTEAFF
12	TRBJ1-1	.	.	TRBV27	TGTGCCAGCCGAGGGGGAAACACTGAAGCTTTCTTT	CASRGGNTEAFF
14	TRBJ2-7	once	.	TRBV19	TGTGCCAGTAGTTCTTATATTTCCTCCTACGAGCAGTACTTC	CASSSYISSYEQYF
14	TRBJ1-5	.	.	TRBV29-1	TGCAGCGTTACGACAGAATATAGCAATCAGCCCCAGCATTTT	CSVTTEYSNQPQHF
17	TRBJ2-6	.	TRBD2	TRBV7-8	TGTGCCAGCAGCTGGACTAGCGGGGGGTCTGGGGCCAACGTCCTGACTTTC	CASSWTSGGSGANVLTF
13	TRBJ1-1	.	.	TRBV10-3	TGTGCCATCAGACCCGGGGACAACACTGAAGCTTTCTTT	CAIRPGDNTEAFF